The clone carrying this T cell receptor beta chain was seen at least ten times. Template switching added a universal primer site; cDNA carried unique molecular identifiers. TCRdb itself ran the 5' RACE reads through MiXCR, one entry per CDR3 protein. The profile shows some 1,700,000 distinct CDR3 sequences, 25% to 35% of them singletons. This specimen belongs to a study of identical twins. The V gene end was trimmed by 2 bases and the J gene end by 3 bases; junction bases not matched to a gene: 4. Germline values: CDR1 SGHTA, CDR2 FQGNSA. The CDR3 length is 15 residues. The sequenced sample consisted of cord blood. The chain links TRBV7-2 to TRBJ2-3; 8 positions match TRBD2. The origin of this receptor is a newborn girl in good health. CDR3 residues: CASSLSGSGTDTQYF. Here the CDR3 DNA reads TGTGCCAGCAGCTTAAGCGGGAGTGGGACAGATACGCAGTATTTT.